This T cell receptor (beta chain) was identified in a study of blood T cell repertoires in COVID-19. V gave up 6 bases and J gave up 8 bases; unmatched junction bases: 7. The CDR3 covers 14 residues. Germline loops: CDR1 MGHDK, CDR2 SYGVNS. Generated by immunoSEQ multiplex PCR, the TCRdb table keeps only in-frame clones and is missing some. Of about 160,000 clones listed, about 81% are singletons. The receptor was derived from a woman older than 75 with acute or convalescent COVID-19. The chain uses TRBV25-1 and TRBJ1-4; the match to TRBD1 covers 9 bases. The sequenced material came from peripheral blood. The CDR3 loop reads CASSPTGGGEKLFF. In DNA form, the CDR3 reads TGTGCCAGCAGCCCGACAGGGGGAGGAGAAAAACTGTTTTTT.